A selection of T cell receptor beta chains follows, all from one sample in a study of blood T cells in healthy people across ages. TCRdb itself ran the 5' RACE reads through MiXCR, one entry per CDR3 protein. Of approximately 350,000 distinct CDR3 sequences listed, 45% to 65% are singletons. Sequences were obtained from blood. The receptors derive from a man in his 60s in good health. Both conserved end residues are trimmed from each CDR3. D genes are given only for firm matches.

>TRBD2|13|TRBV7-2|TRBJ2-3
ASSSLGVAGDTQY
>TRBD2|13|TRBV7-2|TRBJ2-2
ASSRGGSNTGELF
>.|12|TRBV20-1|TRBJ1-4
SARDGQSNEKLF
>.|13|TRBV5-6|TRBJ2-3
ASSSPRAGTDTQY
>.|13|TRBV20-1|TRBJ1-5
SAMDRRWRDQPQH
>.|11|TRBV14|TRBJ2-5
ASSQAFWETQY
>.|13|TRBV4-3|TRBJ1-2
ASGASGQFDYGYT
>TRBD2|13|TRBV6-4|TRBJ2-1
VSSDGSSGYNEQF
>TRBD2|12|TRBV29-1|TRBJ2-1
SLIAGSSYNEQF
>TRBD1|12|TRBV13|TRBJ2-1
ASSAGQGGNEQF
>TRBD2|15|TRBV4-3|TRBJ2-3
ASSHDTSGSFGDTQY
>.|11|TRBV2|TRBJ1-2
ASRGPHNYGYT
>TRBD2|14|TRBV6-2/TRBV6-3|.
ASTSRNGRGQETQY
>.|12|TRBV5-1|TRBJ2-4
ASSMGGPENIQY
>.|10|TRBV6-5|TRBJ2-7
ASRGTAYEQY
>.|21|TRBV21-1|TRBJ2-1
ASRRSKVNELISRGRTYNEQF
>.|11|TRBV7-3|TRBJ1-1
ASSLSPNTGAF
>.|10|TRBV20-1|.
SAREDSAEQY
>TRBD2|12|TRBV30|TRBJ2-3
AWRKLAGVDTQY
>TRBD1|12|TRBV12-3/TRBV12-4|TRBJ1-1
ASRDRLMNTEAF
>.|11|TRBV2|TRBJ2-7
ASSQRAGYEQY
>.|12|TRBV6-5|TRBJ1-1
ASSYGQMNGEAF
>.|13|TRBV20-1|.
SAPGPTALNAEQY
>TRBD2|16|TRBV20-1|TRBJ2-7
SARDPPSSGRSKISQY
>.|14|TRBV24-1|TRBJ2-3
ATSDRTATSTDTQY
>.|9|TRBV29-1|TRBJ2-1
IGQWGYEQF
>.|13|TRBV3-1|TRBJ2-4
ASSQGGVGLNIQY
>TRBD2|14|TRBV9|TRBJ2-3
ASSVVGGGLTDTQY
>TRBD2|10|TRBV29-1|TRBJ2-7
SVESGAYEQY
>TRBD1|12|TRBV5-1|TRBJ1-2
ASSWDRGFNGYT
>.|11|TRBV20-1|TRBJ2-5
SATNRNQETQY
>.|10|TRBV7-2|TRBJ2-7
ASSLFSDEQY
>.|10|TRBV7-2|TRBJ2-7
ASSRNAYEQY
>.|11|TRBV7-2|TRBJ2-5
ASRPGYQETQY
>.|13|TRBV12-3/TRBV12-4|TRBJ1-2
ASTLGGMEGYGYT
>.|12|TRBV20-1|TRBJ2-1
SAREGRYYNEQF
>.|11|TRBV20-1|TRBJ2-1
SVEGFSYNEQF
>TRBD2|13|TRBV6-6|TRBJ2-2
ASRPPSGETGELF
>.|13|TRBV15|TRBJ2-1
ATSRERVGPHEQF
>.|12|TRBV28|TRBJ2-2
ASITGANTGELF
>TRBD1|13|TRBV29-1|TRBJ2-6
SVGTGAPGANVLT
>TRBD2|13|TRBV2|TRBJ2-7
ASIRTSGRADEQY
>.|12|TRBV6-2/TRBV6-3|TRBJ2-1
ASSTRPVSNEQF
>.|12|TRBV20-1|TRBJ1-2
SARRAGLDGGYT
>TRBD2|16|TRBV7-9|TRBJ2-5
ASSLPSPGEGRGETQY
>.|12|TRBV7-6|TRBJ2-7
ASSTGGSAREQY
>.|13|TRBV6-1|TRBJ1-6
ASSEGGSYNSPLH
>TRBD2|13|TRBV12-3/TRBV12-4|TRBJ2-1
ASSKLAGSQDEQF
>.|12|TRBV18|TRBJ2-1
ASSARDGWNEQF
>TRBD2|14|TRBV29-1|TRBJ2-1
SVPRTSGSRGNEQF
>.|13|TRBV2|TRBJ2-4
ASSEEQGVKNIQY